The rows below give T cell receptor beta chains drawn from one sample of a study of shared clonotypes between healthy human individuals. Data came from immunoSEQ multiplex PCR; TCRdb stores just in-frame clones and leaves some out. The table includes approximately 980,000 clones, 60% to 85% detected once. Sequenced input: memory CD4+ T cells sorted from blood. The origin of the receptors is a man aged 18-30 years in good health. Each CDR3 is given with its conserved first and last residue. The D gene is left open where the match is weak. Only some rows state a clone size, as once, few, many or a class for expanded clones.

TRBV6-5	-	TRBJ1-1	-	TGTGCCAGCAGTTCCGGTGGGGTGGGACCTACTGCTTTCTTT	CASSSGGVGPTAFF
TRBV27	-	TRBJ1-2	-	TGTGCCAGCAGTTCCCGGGCCCCCCCGGCTCCGGTAGAAGGGGGCTACACCTTC	CASSSRAPPAPVEGGYTF
TRBV4-3	-	TRBJ2-1	TRBD1	TGCGCCAGCAGCCAAGTGGGGGACAGATTTTACAATGAGCAGTTCTTC	CASSQVGDRFYNEQFF
TRBV4-3	-	TRBJ2-1	TRBD2	TGCGCCAGCAGCCAAGGTCTAGCGGGAGTCAATGAGCAGTTCTTC	CASSQGLAGVNEQFF
TRBV27	once	TRBJ1-5	-	TGTGCCAGCAGTTTAGGAGGAGGCAGGGGTCAGCCCCAGCATTTT	CASSLGGGRGQPQHF
TRBV28	-	TRBJ1-5	TRBD1	TGTGCCAGCAATTATGTCCCTGGTACGGGACAGGTGAGAAGCAATCAGCCCCAGCATTTT	CASNYVPGTGQVRSNQPQHF
TRBV10-3	-	TRBJ2-2	-	TGTGCCGTTGGCGACGCGGGACTCACCGGGGAGCTGTTTTTT	CAVGDAGLTGELFF
TRBV6-1	-	TRBJ1-2	-	TGTGCCAGCAGTGATCCCCGAACCTCTAACTATGGCTACACCTTC	CASSDPRTSNYGYTF
TRBV25-1	-	TRBJ1-2	-	TGTGCCAGCAGTGACCCAGGGCGAGGCTACACCTTC	CASSDPGRGYTF
TRBV5-4	-	TRBJ2-1	-	TGTGCCAGCAGCGGACCGAACAATGAGCAGTTCTTC	CASSGPNNEQFF
TRBV6-5	-	TRBJ1-3	-	TGTGCCAGCAGGAGTGGGTTTAGTGGAAACACCATATATTTT	CASRSGFSGNTIYF
TRBV19	-	TRBJ1-1	-	TGTGCCAGTGTTTTTTCGGCCGGCGCTGAAGCTTTCTTT	CASVFSAGAEAFF
TRBV6-5	-	TRBJ1-1	-	TGTGCCAGCAGACGGACACTGAACACTGAAGCTTTCTTT	CASRRTLNTEAFF
TRBV6-5	-	TRBJ1-1	-	TGTGCCAGCAGTTACACACAGGCAGTCAACACTGAAGCTTTCTTT	CASSYTQAVNTEAFF
TRBV10-3	-	TRBJ2-2	TRBD1	TGTGCCATCAGTGCCTCGGACAGGAGCAACACCGGGGAGCTGTTTTTT	CAISASDRSNTGELFF
TRBV12-2	-	TRBJ1-2	-	TGTGCAAGTCGCCCTAGGTTATACCCGACTAACTATGGCTACACCTTC	CASRPRLYPTNYGYTF
TRBV10-1	-	TRBJ2-1	-	TGCGCCAGCAGTGAGTCGAGGCAGACCGACAATGAGCAGTTCTTC	CASSESRQTDNEQFF
TRBV2	-	TRBJ1-3	-	TGTGCCAGCAGCCTGGGAGGTGTAGACTCTGGAAACACCATATATTTT	CASSLGGVDSGNTIYF
TRBV5-6	-	TRBJ1-2	-	TGTGCCAGCAGCTTGGACGGACCATTCTATGGCTACACCTTC	CASSLDGPFYGYTF
TRBV13	-	TRBJ2-5	-	TGTGCCAGCAGCCCCGGACAGAAACAAGAGACCCAGTACTTC	CASSPGQKQETQYF
TRBV10-3	-	TRBJ1-2	TRBD1	TGTGCCATCAGTGAGGCGCAGGGGGCGTATGGCTACACCTTC	CAISEAQGAYGYTF